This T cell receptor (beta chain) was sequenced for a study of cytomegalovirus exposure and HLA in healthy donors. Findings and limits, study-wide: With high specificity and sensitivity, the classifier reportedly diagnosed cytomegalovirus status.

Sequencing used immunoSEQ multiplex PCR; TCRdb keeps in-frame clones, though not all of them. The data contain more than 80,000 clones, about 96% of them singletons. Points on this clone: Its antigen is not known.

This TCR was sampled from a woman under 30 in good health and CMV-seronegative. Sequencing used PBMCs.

In DNA, the CDR3 is TGTGCCAGCAGTTATGCGGGACAGGGGTACGAGCAGTACTTC. Its translation: CASSYAGQGYEQYF. V gene TRBV5-4 combines with J gene TRBJ2-7; 10 bases match TRBD1. This CDR3 contains 14 residues. With 5 bases clipped from V and 4 bases from J, the junction kept 6 bases outside the gene matches. Per germline, CDR1 SGHNT and CDR2 YYREEE (reference sequence). The full variable domain, with the rest looked up from reference TRBV5-4 and TRBJ2-7, is ETGVTQSPTHLIKTRGQQVTLRCSSQSGHNTVSWYQQALGQGPQFIFQYYREEENGRGNFPPRFSGLQFPNYSSELNVNALELDDSALYLCASSYAGQGYEQYFGPGTRLTVT.